This TCR beta chain is drawn from a study of PD-L1 blockade in urothelial cancer. Study-wide context: Patients started atezolizumab in about 2014, 1,200 mg intravenously every 3 weeks. Before enrollment, 0 to 3 chemotherapy regimens had been given to patients.

Profiling relied on immunoSEQ multiplex PCR, and the TCRdb table lists in-frame clones only, not all of them. The sample shows more than 35,000 clones, approximately 89% of them seen only once. Time point in this sample: pretreatment peripheral blood. This clone was detected once. Deletions cut 1 base from V and 0 bases from J, with 10 bases between. This CDR3 is built from 15 residues. Per the germline V gene, CDR1 is MGHRA and CDR2 is YSYEKL. The chain is built from TRBV4-1 and TRBJ2-7, with a weak D call TRBD2 (6 bases). The sequence was collected from a woman aged 55-70 years with urothelial cancer. The sample was PBMCs, taken around atezolizumab (anti-PD-L1) treatment. The CDR3: CASSQGVTSSYEQYF. CDR3 DNA sequence: TGCGCCAGCAGCCAAGGTGTGACTAGCTCCTACGAGCAGTACTTC.